The 16 T cell receptor beta chains in this list originate from one sample, sequenced in a study of T cell changes during pregnancy in multiple sclerosis (dated by TCRdb to between 2018 and 2020). The library was generated by the immunoSEQ multiplex PCR assay. The source is immuneACCESS, and TCRdb retained only in-frame sequences with V and J called. Part of the clones is not carried over; for the studies checked, unresolved V genes explain less than half of this, and the remainder is unexplained. This sample gives about 79,000 clones in total; over 80% of them show up just once. The ten top clones hold approximately 0.45% of the sample. Material: CD4+ T cells from peripheral blood mononuclear cells, obtained in the second trimester of pregnancy. All receptors derive from a female donor with multiple sclerosis, enrolled in a pregnancy study.

The chain recombines TRBV10-3 with TRBJ1-5; D is undetermined. Germline-derived CDR1 and CDR2 are ENHRY and SYGVKD. This CDR3 has 18 residues. The V gene lost 0 bases and the J gene lost 2 bases, with 17 bases spanning the gap. CDR3 sequence: CAISESLILMRGNQPQHF. The CDR3 bases are TGTGCCATCAGTGAGTCCCTGATACTGATGAGGGGCAATCAGCCCCAGCATTTT.

Remarks on this clone: A read error may produce the germline difference seen at one junction end. V is TRBV2 and J is TRBJ2-7; 8 bases line up with TRBD2. Germline CDR1 SNHLY, CDR2 FYNNEI. The CDR3 spans 11 residues. CDR3 in DNA: TGTGCCAGCAGTGAGAACAGCGGGAGTTATTTC. This gives the protein CASSENSGSYF.

The CDR3 nucleotides read TGTGCCAGCAGTGAGCCAGGCACCTACTACAATGAGCAGTTCTTC. Translating it yields CASSEPGTYYNEQFF. The chain has TRBV6-1 and TRBJ2-1, with D uncertain. V was cut by 3 bases and J by 3 bases, with 12 bases left in between. This CDR3 comprises 15 residues. The germline gives CDR1 MNHNS, CDR2 SASEGT.

J is TRBJ1-2 and V is TRBV6-1, with 12 positions matching TRBD1. The V gene's germline CDR1 is MNHNS and CDR2 SASEGT. Trimming at V came to 6 bases and at J to 9 bases, leaving 8 bases not matched to a gene. This CDR3 has 14 amino acids. The CDR3 sequence is CASSAGTGGMSYTF. CDR3 in DNA: TGTGCCAGCAGCGCAGGGACAGGGGGCATGAGCTACACCTTC.

V and J are TRBV19 and TRBJ1-5, with no clear D. V was clipped by 7 bases and J by 0 bases, with 16 bases between them. CDR1 is LNHDA, CDR2 SQIVND, per germline (reference sequence). This CDR3 is built from 16 residues. The CDR3 protein is CASNLRAGYSNQPQHF. The CDR3 bases are TGTGCCAGTAACCTGCGGGCAGGTTATAGCAATCAGCCCCAGCATTTT. The full variable domain, rest sourced from reference TRBV19 and TRBJ1-5, is DGGITQSPKYLFRKEGQNVTLSCEQNLNHDAMYWYRQDPGQGLRLIYYSQIVNDFQKGDIAEGYSVSREKKESFPLTVTSAQKNPTAFYLCASNLRAGYSNQPQHFGDGTRLSIL.

The V call is TRBV7-2, the J call TRBJ1-5; D is undetermined. The CDR3 is made up of 15 amino acids. V was cut by 1 base and J by 5 bases, with 12 bases left in between. Germline CDR1 is SGHTA and CDR2 is FQGNSA. CDR3 sequence: CASSLVSGVDQPQHF. The CDR3 DNA reads as TGTGCCAGCAGCTTAGTATCCGGGGTGGATCAGCCCCAGCATTTT.

The genes are TRBV5-1 and TRBJ2-7, with D possibly TRBD2 on 5 matching bases. The CDR3 totals 14 residues. V was trimmed by 1 base and J by 4 bases, leaving 12 bases between them. CDR1 is SGHRS, CDR2 YFSETQ, per germline. The chain's CDR3 is CASSLRFREYEQYF. The CDR3 DNA is TGCGCCAGCAGCTTGCGTTTTCGGGAATACGAGCAGTACTTC.

Comment on this clone: This sample includes further DNA sequences coding for the same CDR3. The genes are TRBV20-1 and TRBJ2-5; D is unclear. The CDR3 is 11 amino acids. V dropped 2 bases and J dropped 2 bases, with 3 bases sitting between them. The germline gives CDR1 DFQATT, CDR2 SNEGSKA (reference sequence). This chain's CDR3 is CSARLQETQYF. Written as DNA, the CDR3 is TGCAGTGCTAGACTTCAAGAGACCCAGTACTTC.

The rearrangement uses TRBV7-9 and TRBJ2-3; D is perhaps TRBD1 (6 bases). CDR1 and CDR2 (germline): SEHNR, FQNEAQ (reference sequence). Deletions cut 6 bases from V and 2 bases from J, with 21 bases between. This CDR3 has 17 amino acids. The CDR3 nucleotides are TGTGCCAGCAGGCGACTTCCACAGGGTACGTCCACAGATACGCAGTATTTT. This codes for CASRRLPQGTSTDTQYF.

A remark on this clone: A junction boundary mismatches the germline segment, possibly from a read error. The rearrangement joins TRBV28 to TRBJ2-1, with TRBD2 matching over 8 bases. The CDR3 is 15 residues long. The germline V gene encodes CDR1 MDHEN and CDR2 SYDVKM. CDR3 in DNA: TGTGCCAGCAGGTTATTTGCGGGAGGCCGTAGCGAGCAGTTCTTC. It codes for CASRLFAGGRSEQFF.

The chain carries TRBV9 and TRBJ2-1; tentatively, D is TRBD2 (7 bases). The V and J ends lost 0 bases and 7 bases respectively, with 17 bases between them. This CDR3 comprises 16 residues. The V gene's germline CDR1 is SGDLS and CDR2 YYNGEE. The CDR3 DNA follows: TGTGCCAGCAGCGTAGAAAGGTGGGGGGGCCGGAATGAGCAGTTCTTC. Protein: CASSVERWGGRNEQFF.

The chain employs TRBV4-1 and TRBJ1-1; D is possibly TRBD1 (6 bases). The CDR3 is 14 amino acids. Per the germline V gene, CDR1 is MGHRA and CDR2 is YSYEKL. The V end lost 0 bases, the J end lost 7 bases, and 12 bases lay between the germline ends. Written as DNA, the CDR3 is TGCGCCAGCAGCCAAGACAGGGGTCCCCGTGAAGCTTTCTTT. This codes for CASSQDRGPREAFF.

The V and J genes are TRBV5-8 and TRBJ1-2, with 8 bases matching TRBD1. CDR1 and CDR2 (germline): SGHTS, YDEGEE. The CDR3 runs to 14 residues. Trimming removed 6 bases from V and 3 bases from J; junction bases left unmatched: 7. The CDR3 DNA sequence: TGTGCCAGCACCTTAGGACAGGGTCACTATGGCTACACCTTC. This translates into CASTLGQGHYGYTF.

The chain joins TRBV18 to TRBJ2-2, with a tentative D call TRBD1 (6 bases). Germline lookup yields CDR1 KGHSH and CDR2 LQKENI. The CDR3 length is 15 residues. The germline V and J ends were trimmed by 2 bases and 3 bases, with 10 bases remaining between them. The CDR3 sequence is CASSPETGHTGELFF. The CDR3 DNA reads as TGTGCCAGCTCACCAGAGACAGGACACACCGGGGAGCTGTTTTTT.

The chain recombines TRBV7-2 with TRBJ2-7; 8 bases match TRBD2. The CDR3 runs to 16 residues. Germline CDR1 is SGHTA and CDR2 is FQGNSA. J gave up 2 bases and V 4 bases, and 10 bases lay outside the gene matches. The CDR3 loop reads CASSSPPGGGTYEQYF. CDR3 sequence (DNA): TGTGCCAGCAGCTCACCGCCCGGCGGGGGGACCTACGAGCAGTACTTC.

The V and J genes are TRBV9 and TRBJ2-3; D is unclear. CDR1 SGDLS and CDR2 YYNGEE come from the germline V gene. This CDR3 has 15 amino acids. The ends were cut back, 0 bases at V and 2 bases at J, with 10 bases in the middle. The DNA of the CDR3 is TGTGCCAGCAGCGTAGAGCCCGCCCTCACAGATACGCAGTATTTT. This encodes CASSVEPALTDTQYF.